These 5 T cell receptor beta chains originate from one sample sequenced in a study of vaccination and CD4 T cells after COVID-19. As to treatment: roughly ten-day PBMC culture with coronavirus spike peptide pools or control peptides (ViraFEST assay). Their target antigens are unknown. Sequenced with the Oncomine TCR Beta short-read assay was DNA taken from cultured CD4+ T cells. TCRdb recomputed calls from the PCR reads with MiXCR, one row per CDR3 protein. The sample has approximately 12,000 distinct CDR3 sequences, roughly 53% seen once. The sequencing input was CD4+ T cells from blood, cultured in vitro. The receptors derive from a human donor who had recovered from COVID-19.

As concerns this clonotype: The germline gene is not matched at one end of the junction; a read error may be the cause. The V and J genes are TRBV7-7 and TRBJ2-3; D is possibly TRBD1 (6 bases). The CDR3 contains 15 residues. CDR1 and CDR2 (germline): SSHAT, FNYEAQ (reference sequence). The chain's CDR3 is CASSLGYRGTDTQYF. The CDR3 bases are TGTGCTAGCAGCTTGGGTTACAGGGGCACAGATACGCAGTATTTT.

The chain carries TRBV6-1 and TRBJ1-5; perhaps TRBD1 as D (5 bases). Trimming took 8 bases from V and 5 from J, leaving 13 bases between them. The CDR3 sequence is 13 residues long. Germline CDR1 and CDR2: MNHNS and SASEGT. For the CDR3, the DNA is TGTGCCAGCCGAAAATGGGGGGATCAGCCCCAGCATTTT. This codes for CASRKWGDQPQHF.

The chain couples TRBV7-9 to TRBJ2-7; weak D call: TRBD1 (5 bases). The CDR3 length is 12 residues. Germline V gene data show CDR1 as SEHNR and CDR2 as FQNEAQ (reference sequence). Trimming removed 3 bases at V and 6 bases at J, with 9 bases between. CDR3 amino acids: CASSFLGAEQYF. The CDR3 DNA reads as TGTGCCAGCAGCTTCTTAGGGGCCGAGCAGTACTTC.

This rearrangement joins TRBV29-1 to TRBJ2-7; TRBD2 matches at 11 bases. This CDR3 is 15 amino acids long. V was clipped by 6 bases and J by 0 bases; unmatched bases: 7. The germline V gene has CDR1 SQVTM and CDR2 ANQGSEA. The CDR3 spells CSVSGTSGFSYEQYF. CDR3 nucleotides: TGCAGCGTCTCTGGGACTAGCGGTTTCTCCTACGAGCAGTACTTC.

This chain connects TRBV10-3 to TRBJ1-5; 8 positions agree with TRBD1. Germline V CDR1 and CDR2: ENHRY, SYGVKD. This CDR3 region has 15 residues. Germline trimming cut 6 bases from V and 0 bases from J; bases unmatched to any gene: 4. The chain's CDR3 is CAISADRDSNQPQHF. The CDR3 DNA follows: TGTGCCATCAGCGCGGACAGGGATAGCAATCAGCCCCAGCATTTT.